The 14 T cell receptor beta chains below were found in one sample sequenced in a study of shared clonotypes between healthy human individuals. Positively selected for CCR7, the CD45RO-negative cells used as naive CD8 cells excluded terminally differentiated effector memory CD45RA+ cells. Method: immunoSEQ multiplex PCR; TCRdb's copy keeps in-frame clones and lacks some. The data show around 610,000 clones, around 96% seen once. Sequencing was performed on naive CD8+ T cells sorted from blood. These TCRs come from a woman under 40 in good health.

CDR3 protein: CASSQDPRVGTGYTF. As DNA, the CDR3 is TGCGCCAGCAGCCAAGACCCACGGGTAGGGACGGGCTACACCTTC. V gene TRBV4-1 combines with J gene TRBJ1-2; TRBD1 is a possible D gene (5 bases). V was shortened by 0 bases and J by 8 bases, with 16 bases between the two germline ends. This CDR3 contains 15 residues. Germline-derived CDR1 and CDR2 are MGHRA and YSYEKL.

This chain joins TRBV27 and TRBJ2-3, with D hard to call. The CDR3 is 15 amino acids. CDR1 is MNHEY, CDR2 SMNVEV, per germline (reference sequence). V was cut by 4 bases and J by 2 bases, with 13 bases left in between. CDR3 DNA: TGTGCCAGCAGTTCCCATGTGGCGGACACAGATACGCAGTATTTT. It encodes CASSSHVADTDTQYF.

The V gene is TRBV16, the J gene TRBJ2-5; 14 bases map to TRBD2. The germline V gene encodes CDR1 KGHSY and CDR2 FQNENV. The CDR3 has 16 amino acids. With V trimmed by 3 bases and J by 2 bases, 2 bases remained unmatched. In nucleotides, the CDR3 is TGTGCCAGCAGCCAGACTAGCGGGAGGGAACAAGAGACCCAGTACTTC. Translating it yields CASSQTSGREQETQYF. The full variable domain, rest sourced from reference TRBV16 and TRBJ2-5, is GEEVAQTPKHLVRGEGQKAKLYCAPIKGHSYVFWYQQVLKNEFKFLISFQNENVFDETGMPKERFSAKCLPNSPCSLEIQATKLEDSAVYFCASSQTSGREQETQYFGPGTRLLVL.

The J gene is TRBJ2-1, the V gene TRBV27; TRBD1 might be the D (5 bases). The germline V and J ends were trimmed by 5 bases and 7 bases, with 24 bases remaining between them. CDR1 and CDR2 from the germline V gene are MNHEY and SMNVEV (reference sequence). The CDR3 length is 17 residues. The CDR3: CASSTPSGKGFWNEQFF. The CDR3, as DNA: TGTGCCAGCAGTACACCTTCAGGGAAAGGGTTTTGGAATGAGCAGTTCTTC.

The DNA of the CDR3 is TGTGCCAGCAGCGCAGAAAAGAATCGGACAAACCAAGAGACCCAGTACTTC. Translation gives CASSAEKNRTNQETQYF. The chain has TRBV5-6 and TRBJ2-5; possibly TRBD1 for D (5 bases). V shed 4 bases and J shed 0 bases, with 19 bases lying between them. The CDR3 loop spans 17 amino acids. Germline V lookup: CDR1 SGHDT, CDR2 YYEEEE.

The chain has TRBV13 and TRBJ2-1; TRBD2 matches 11 bases. V shed 8 bases and J 7 bases; nucleotides not matched to a gene: 7. Germline V gives CDR1 PRHDT, CDR2 FYEKMQ (reference sequence). This CDR3 region has 14 residues. CDR3 bases: TGTGCCAGCTTAGCGGGAGGGCCGGGAAATGAGCAGTTCTTC. It yields the protein CASLAGGPGNEQFF.

V is TRBV7-9 and J is TRBJ2-5, with D perhaps TRBD2 (5 bases). The closer fit of TRBJ2-7 to the DNA end suggests the J call may be wrong. CDR3 length: 12 residues. Germline CDR1 is SEHNR and CDR2 is FQNEAQ (reference sequence). In DNA, the CDR3 is TGTGCCAGCAGTATGGCGGGTTACGAGCAGTACTTC. This codes for CASSMAGYEQYF.

V gene TRBV2 combines with J gene TRBJ1-2; unclear D gene. V dropped 1 base and J dropped 8 bases, with 11 bases sitting between them. The CDR3 is 13 residues long. CDR1 is SNHLY, CDR2 FYNNEI, per germline. The CDR3 DNA reads as TGTGCCAGCAGTGAAGGGGGTAGCTCCGGCTACACCTTC. This translates into CASSEGGSSGYTF.

V gene TRBV2 combines with J gene TRBJ2-1, with D unresolved. The germline V gene has CDR1 SNHLY and CDR2 FYNNEI. This CDR3 has 13 amino acids. V dropped 7 bases and J dropped 4 bases, with 11 bases sitting between them. CDR3 coding DNA: TGTGCCAGCACCCCGACACAGTACAATGAGCAGTTCTTC. Translating gives CASTPTQYNEQFF.

The rearrangement joins TRBV27 to TRBJ1-4; D not certain. V was cut by 0 bases and J by 7 bases, with 9 bases left in between. This CDR3 comprises 14 residues. Germline V CDR1 and CDR2: MNHEY, SMNVEV (reference sequence). In DNA, the CDR3 is TGTGCCAGCAGTTTATCTACGGCGATTGAAAAACTGTTTTTT. Translated: CASSLSTAIEKLFF.

The genes are TRBV10-3 and TRBJ2-3; TRBD2 matches at 12 bases. After removal of 10 bases from V and 4 bases from J, the junction contained 6 bases not matched to a gene. Per germline, CDR1 ENHRY and CDR2 SYGVKD. The CDR3 totals 14 residues. The CDR3 DNA follows: TGTGCCACGGCTAGCGGGAGGGGGGCAGATACGCAGTATTTT. It yields the protein CATASGRGADTQYF.

The chain carries TRBV11-2 and TRBJ2-7; 7 positions agree with TRBD2. Germline lookup yields CDR1 SGHAT and CDR2 FQNNGV. The junction had 13 bases not matched to a gene; V was cut back by 1 base and J by 7 bases. This CDR3 spans 16 amino acids. DNA of the CDR3: TGTGCCAGCAGCTTAGGGGAGGGTTTCGGCCCTACTGAGCAGTACTTC. This gives the protein CASSLGEGFGPTEQYF.

This chain uses TRBV29-1 with TRBJ1-2; 7 bases are a match to TRBD1. The trim removed 7 bases at V and 1 base at J, leaving 9 bases unmatched. This CDR3 contains 14 residues. From germline, CDR1 is SQVTM and CDR2 ANQGSEA. DNA of the CDR3: TGCAGCGATCGATCGACAGGGCTTAACTATGGCTACACCTTC. Amino acid sequence: CSDRSTGLNYGYTF.

The chain joins TRBV19 to TRBJ2-1; D is unclear. The CDR3 totals 16 residues. V was clipped by 2 bases and J by 2 bases, with 13 bases between them. Germline V lookup: CDR1 LNHDA, CDR2 SQIVND (reference sequence). This CDR3 reads CASSIQLGFPYNEQFF. The CDR3 nucleotides are TGTGCCAGTAGTATACAGTTAGGGTTTCCCTACAATGAGCAGTTCTTC.